This T cell receptor (beta chain) was observed in a study of early T cells in non-severe SARS-CoV-2 infection. CDR1 is SGHTA and CDR2 is FQGTGA in the germline V gene. CDR3 length equals 16 residues. Trimming pared 1 base from V and 0 bases from J, leaving 10 bases between. TCRdb ran MiXCR on the 5' RACE reads and lists one entry per CDR3 protein. Found here are tens of thousands of distinct CDR3 sequences, 8.7% of them singletons; the top ten hold approximately 4%. This clonotype was seen at least ten times. The source was whole blood, collected at baseline. The V call is TRBV7-3, the J call TRBJ2-1; TRBD2 might be the D (7 bases). This TCR was sampled from an adult who was a healthcare worker with PCR-confirmed SARS-CoV-2 infection or an uninfected control (not recorded which). This chain's CDR3 is CASSLNAGASYNEQFF. For the CDR3, the DNA is TGTGCCAGCAGCTTAAACGCGGGGGCCTCCTACAATGAGCAGTTCTTC.